A single sample gave rise to the 19 T cell receptor beta chains below, sequenced in a study of cytomegalovirus exposure and HLA in healthy donors. This PCR relied on a set of 60 Vbeta primers and 13 Jbeta primers. Profiled with immunoSEQ multiplex PCR; TCRdb holds only in-frame clones, not every one. This table holds about 110,000 clones, 70% to 80% found once. What was sequenced was PBMCs. The receptors shown here come from a man aged 55 to 70 in good health and CMV-seronegative.

The chain recombines TRBV2 with TRBJ2-5, with TRBD1 identical over 8 bases. This CDR3 has 13 residues. Looked up from germline, CDR1 is SNHLY and CDR2 is FYNNEI. V dropped 6 bases and J dropped 5; count of bases not matched to a gene: 5. The CDR3 protein is CASRRTGRETQYF. CDR3 nucleotides: TGTGCCAGCAGGAGGACAGGGCGGGAGACCCAGTACTTC. The whole variable domain, filled in from reference TRBV2 and TRBJ2-5, reads EPEVTQTPSHQVTQMGQEVILRCVPISNHLYFYWYRQILGQKVEFLVSFYNNEISEKSEIFDDQFSVERPDGSNFTLKIRSTKLEDSAMYFCASRRTGRETQYFGPGTRLLVL.

The chain couples TRBV7-3 to TRBJ2-1; 14 bases map to TRBD2. With 5 bases clipped from V and 7 bases from J, the junction kept 7 bases outside the gene matches. The V gene's germline CDR1 is SGHTA and CDR2 FQGTGA. The CDR3 contains 16 residues. This CDR3 reads CASSPRGTSGGNEQFF. The CDR3 coding sequence is TGTGCCAGCAGCCCCCGGGGGACTAGCGGGGGTAATGAGCAGTTCTTC.

V is TRBV7-3 and J is TRBJ2-3, with D tentatively TRBD1 (6 bases). This CDR3 region has 17 residues. V was trimmed by 1 base and J by 0 bases, leaving 14 bases between them. From germline, CDR1 is SGHTA and CDR2 FQGTGA. CDR3 in amino acids: CASSLRPGTTSTDTQYF. The CDR3 DNA reads as TGTGCCAGCAGCTTAAGACCCGGGACAACTAGCACAGATACGCAGTATTTT.

The V call is TRBV6-5, the J call TRBJ1-5; D unclear. The CDR3 is 14 residues long. Trimming removed 5 bases from V and 5 bases from J, with 13 bases in between. CDR1 and CDR2 from the germline V gene are MNHEY and SVGAGI. The CDR3 reads CASSTLRSHQPQHF. In DNA form, the CDR3 reads TGTGCCAGCAGTACTCTCCGCTCGCATCAGCCCCAGCATTTT.

V gene TRBV6-6 combines with J gene TRBJ1-4; 10 nucleotides match TRBD1. This CDR3 comprises 14 residues. Germline assignment: CDR1 MNHNY and CDR2 SVGAGI (reference sequence). The trim removed 6 bases at V and 7 bases at J, leaving 5 bases unmatched. The CDR3 region is CASRRQGAGEKLFF. Here the CDR3 DNA reads TGTGCCAGCAGGCGACAGGGGGCGGGTGAAAAACTGTTTTTT.

This rearrangement joins TRBV5-1 to TRBJ1-2; 10 nucleotides match TRBD1. The CDR3 runs 16 residues. The ends lost 4 bases at V and 7 bases at J; junction bases unmatched: 13. Germline V CDR1 and CDR2: SGHRS, YFSETQ. The CDR3 sequence is CASSPRVGQGSGGYTF. The CDR3 region has the DNA TGCGCCAGCAGCCCGAGAGTGGGACAGGGGTCCGGTGGCTACACCTTC.

The chain is built from TRBV6-6 and TRBJ1-5, with D uncertain. Germline assignment: CDR1 MNHNY and CDR2 SVGAGI (reference sequence). Trimming stripped 7 bases from V and 5 bases from J, with 18 bases between. The CDR3 runs to 15 residues. The CDR3 is CASTQLEGGYQPQHF. In DNA form, the CDR3 reads TGTGCCAGCACTCAATTGGAGGGAGGCTATCAGCCCCAGCATTTT.

V is TRBV5-1 and J is TRBJ1-2; D unresolved. The germline gives CDR1 SGHRS, CDR2 YFSETQ. The V end lost 4 bases, the J end lost 4 bases, and 11 bases lay between the germline ends. The CDR3 is 13 amino acids. CDR3 amino acids: CASSPNLLYGYTF. DNA of the CDR3: TGCGCCAGCAGCCCTAACCTTCTCTATGGCTACACCTTC.

The V call is TRBV19, the J call TRBJ1-6, with TRBD1 identical over 7 bases. The CDR3 is 16 residues long. Germline CDR1 is LNHDA and CDR2 is SQIVND (reference sequence). Losses at the gene ends were 7 bases for V and 4 bases for J; bases not matched to a gene: 10. In nucleotides, the CDR3 is TGTGCCAGTAAGGAAGGGGGCCGAAAGTATAATTCACCCCTCCACTTT. The encoded protein is CASKEGGRKYNSPLHF.

This sequence joins TRBV7-9 and TRBJ1-1; no clear D. CDR3 length: 13 amino acids. From germline, CDR1 is SEHNR and CDR2 FQNEAQ (reference sequence). V lost 2 bases to trimming and J lost 2 bases, with 6 bases between them. Here the CDR3 reads CASSLQFNTEAFF. CDR3 nucleotide sequence: TGTGCCAGCAGCTTACAGTTCAACACTGAAGCTTTCTTT.

The chain uses TRBV28 and TRBJ2-7; TRBD1 aligns across 11 bases. The CDR3 is 14 residues long. Trimming removed 8 bases from V and 2 bases from J; junction bases left unmatched: 5. Germline values: CDR1 MDHEN, CDR2 SYDVKM. Here the CDR3 reads CASSGQGAAYEQYV. The CDR3 DNA reads as TGTGCCAGCTCAGGACAGGGGGCCGCCTACGAGCAGTACGTC.

V and J are TRBV19 and TRBJ2-6; TRBD2 matches 12 bases. Germline V CDR1 and CDR2: LNHDA, SQIVND (reference sequence). This CDR3 has 16 amino acids. The ends lost 6 bases at V and 5 bases at J; junction bases unmatched: 5. The CDR3 sequence: CASSGLAGIRANVLTF. The CDR3 DNA reads as TGTGCCAGTAGCGGACTAGCGGGGATTCGGGCCAACGTCCTGACTTTC.

V and J are TRBV28 and TRBJ2-5, with 7 bases lining up with TRBD2. CDR3 size: 14 residues. Germline values: CDR1 MDHEN, CDR2 SYDVKM. J lost 5 bases, V lost 6 bases, and 9 bases had no gene match. The CDR3 DNA reads as TGTGCCAGCAGCTCCCATAGCGGGTTCGAGACCCAGTACTTC. Encoded protein: CASSSHSGFETQYF.

J is TRBJ1-5 and V is TRBV2; tentative D call: TRBD1 (6 bases). This CDR3 comprises 15 residues. Trimming cost V 6 bases and J 1 base, with 13 bases left between them. CDR1 is SNHLY and CDR2 is FYNNEI in the germline V gene. CDR3 nucleotides: TGTGCCAGCAGCCGAGGACAGTCCAGCAATCAGCCCCAGCATTTT. Amino acid sequence: CASSRGQSSNQPQHF. The complete variable domain, with remaining parts taken from reference TRBV2 and TRBJ1-5, reads EPEVTQTPSHQVTQMGQEVILRCVPISNHLYFYWYRQILGQKVEFLVSFYNNEISEKSEIFDDQFSVERPDGSNFTLKIRSTKLEDSAMYFCASSRGQSSNQPQHFGDGTRLSIL.

The V and J genes are TRBV5-7 and TRBJ2-2; 8 bases align to TRBD2. TRBV5-7 is labeled an ORF, and its function is uncertain. The CDR3 loop spans 15 amino acids. With V trimmed by 6 bases and J by 4 bases, 8 bases remained unmatched. This chain's CDR3 is CASTPSGGSTGELFF. For the CDR3, the DNA is TGTGCCAGCACCCCCAGCGGGGGCTCCACCGGGGAGCTGTTTTTT.

J is TRBJ1-2 and V is TRBV29-1; 9 bases fit TRBD1. The CDR3 length is 12 residues. CDR1 SQVTM and CDR2 ANQGSEA come from the germline V gene. V trimming: 6 bases; J trimming: 6 bases; junction bases outside the gene matches: 5. This chain's CDR3 is CSVGQGLNGYTF. In nucleotides, the CDR3 is TGCAGCGTCGGACAGGGGCTTAATGGCTACACCTTC.

This clone was counted a single time. The chain joins TRBV21-1 to TRBJ2-7; TRBD2, the D gene given by the table, was not confirmed from the DNA. TRBV21-1 is a known pseudogene. CDR3 length equals 17 residues. This CDR3 reads CASSKGRGGVRRYEQYV. DNA of the CDR3: TGTGCCAGCAGCAAGGGAAGGGGGGGCGTTCGAAGGTACGAGCAGTACGTC.

As concerns this clone: The same CDR3 can be traced to other DNA sequences in this sample. The chain recombines TRBV4-3 with TRBJ2-3, with D tentatively TRBD1 (6 bases). CDR1 and CDR2 from the germline V gene are LGHNA and YSLEER. Between the trimmed V and J ends, which lost 0 bases and 3 bases, there was a span of 7 bases. There are 14 residues in the CDR3. The CDR3 is CASSQDRGTDTQYF. The DNA for the CDR3 is TGCGCCAGCAGCCAAGACAGGGGAACAGATACGCAGTATTTT.

This rearrangement joins TRBV5-4 to TRBJ1-6, with D unresolved. Trimming removed 3 bases at V and 9 bases at J, with 10 bases between. The germline V gene encodes CDR1 SGHNT and CDR2 YYREEE (reference sequence). CDR3 length: 13 residues. The CDR3 bases are TGTGCCAGCAGCTGGAGCACGGGTTCACCCCTCCACTTT. Translation gives CASSWSTGSPLHF.